This T cell receptor (beta chain) originates from a study of T cell changes during pregnancy in multiple sclerosis. Per the germline V gene, CDR1 is MNHNS and CDR2 is SASEGT. CDR3 length equals 14 residues. The V and J ends lost 2 bases and 13 bases, in that order; junction bases with no gene match: 9. The table came from immunoSEQ multiplex PCR; TCRdb's copy has only in-frame clones and leaves some out. The table shows about 59,000 clones, with 90% to 95% occurring only once. This chain joins TRBV6-1 and TRBJ1-4, with 8 nucleotides matching TRBD1. The origin of this receptor is a female donor with multiple sclerosis, enrolled in a pregnancy study. Sequences were derived from CD8+ T cells from peripheral blood mononuclear cells, sampled after pregnancy. CDR3 bases: TGTGCCAGCAGTGAAACAGGGGGACCGGATCGACTGTTTTTT. The encoded protein is CASSETGGPDRLFF.